Following are 3 T cell receptor beta chains from one sample sequenced in a study of blood T cells in healthy people across ages. It was with a sample-barcoded 5' primer and a J-beta primer mix that a second PCR of about 6 to 12 cycles was run. TCRdb used MiXCR to reprocess the 5' RACE reads, holding one entry per CDR3 protein. The table includes more than 700,000 distinct CDR3 sequences, roughly 53% detected once. Sequences were obtained from blood. Source of these receptors: a man older than 75 in good health.

The V call is TRBV6-8, the J call TRBJ1-2; tentatively, D is TRBD1 (5 bases). V shed 5 bases and J shed 3 bases, with 13 bases lying between them. CDR1 and CDR2 (germline): MNHGY, SAAAGT. The CDR3 covers 14 residues. The CDR3 reads CASSEVQGDYGYTF. The CDR3 DNA reads as TGTGCCAGCAGTGAGGTCCAGGGAGACTATGGCTACACCTTC.

This clonotype was observed a few times. This chain joins TRBV20-1 and TRBJ2-5, with 7 bases identical to TRBD1. The CDR3 is made up of 14 amino acids. From germline, CDR1 is DFQATT and CDR2 SNEGSKA (reference sequence). V was clipped by 0 bases and J by 5 bases; unmatched bases: 6. CDR3 sequence: CSARDTQGWETQYF. As DNA, the CDR3 is TGCAGTGCTAGAGATACACAGGGGTGGGAGACCCAGTACTTC.

This clonotype was found a few times. The chain employs TRBV12-3 or TRBV12-4 and TRBJ2-3, with 12 positions matching TRBD1. J gave up 4 bases and V 6 bases, and 8 bases lay outside the gene matches. The CDR3 sequence is 16 residues long. CDR3 in DNA: TGTGCCAGCAGCACCCTGGGACAGGGGGCCGCAGATACGCAGTATTTT. It yields the protein CASSTLGQGAADTQYF.